The 23 T cell receptor beta chains in this list originate from one sample, sequenced in a study of blood T cells in healthy people across ages. Combining a sample-barcoded 5' primer with a J-beta primer mix, a second PCR ran for 7 to 11 cycles. TCRdb used MiXCR to reprocess the 5' RACE reads, holding one entry per CDR3 protein. The sample consists of hundreds of thousands of distinct CDR3 sequences, roughly 49% of them appearing once. Sequenced material: blood. Receptors were obtained from a woman aged 55-69 years in good health.

The V call is TRBV7-3, the J call TRBJ1-1; a possible D gene is TRBD1 (5 bases). This CDR3 is built from 14 residues. The germline CDR1 and CDR2 sequences are SGHTA and FQGTGA. Trimming pared 1 base from V and 4 bases from J, leaving 10 bases between. Written as DNA, the CDR3 is TGTGCCAGCAGCTTAAGGCAGGGTTCCACTGAAGCTTTCTTT. Translating it yields CASSLRQGSTEAFF.

This clonotype has more than one count but fewer than ten. The chain uses TRBV29-1 and TRBJ2-7, with D perhaps matching TRBD1 or TRBD2 (6 bases each). The V end lost 4 bases, the J end lost 5 bases, and 15 bases lay between the germline ends. The CDR3 has 13 amino acids. Looked up from germline, CDR1 is SQVTM and CDR2 is ANQGSEA. DNA of the CDR3: TGCAGCGTTGGGGCACAGGGAGGCCACGAGCAGTACTTC. Protein sequence: CSVGAQGGHEQYF.

This clonotype showed up just a few times. The genes are TRBV6-2 or TRBV6-3 and TRBJ1-1; tentative D call: TRBD1 (6 bases). Germline CDR1 reads MNHEY; CDR2 reads SVGEGT. V was pared by 6 bases and J by 1 base, with 9 bases between. There are 13 residues in the CDR3. CDR3 coding DNA: TGTGCCAGCAGACCGGACAGGAACACTGAAGCTTTCTTT. It translates to CASRPDRNTEAFF.

The chain links TRBV15 to TRBJ1-4; D not resolved. Between the trimmed V and J ends, which lost 0 bases and 8 bases, there was a span of 10 bases. The CDR3 totals 14 residues. Looked up from germline, CDR1 is LNHNV and CDR2 is YYDKDF (reference sequence). CDR3 DNA: TGTGCCACCAGCAGAGATCGAGCGACCGAAAAACTGTTTTTT. This encodes CATSRDRATEKLFF.

V gene TRBV3-1 combines with J gene TRBJ2-7; D gene ambiguous. V gave up 0 bases and J gave up 6 bases, with 12 bases separating them. The CDR3 runs to 14 residues. The germline CDR1 and CDR2 sequences are LGHDT and YNNKEL (reference sequence). CDR3 sequence: CASSQDTGAFEQYF. The CDR3, as DNA: TGTGCCAGCAGCCAAGATACGGGCGCGTTCGAGCAGTACTTC.

This clonotype was detected a few times. The chain recombines TRBV4-3 with TRBJ1-1, with D tentatively TRBD1 (5 bases). CDR3 length: 17 residues. Germline loops: CDR1 LGHNA, CDR2 YSLEER. V was cut by 2 bases and J by 8 bases, with 24 bases left in between. The CDR3 bases are TGCGCCAGCAGCCAAAGTCCCCTCGGGGGACGGCCAGCGGAAGCTTTCTTT. It encodes CASSQSPLGGRPAEAFF.

This clonotype appeared a few times. The V gene is TRBV15, the J gene TRBJ2-4, with 10 positions matching TRBD1. The J call may be in error: the DNA end matches TRBJ2-5 better. Looked up from germline, CDR1 is LNHNV and CDR2 is YYDKDF (reference sequence). The CDR3 consists of 15 residues. The chain's CDR3 is CATSRGQGATETQYF. CDR3 nucleotide sequence: TGTGCCACCAGCAGAGGACAGGGGGCTACGGAGACCCAGTACTTC.

The chain recombines TRBV7-9 with TRBJ1-1; no reliable D call. CDR1 and CDR2 (germline): SEHNR, FQNEAQ (reference sequence). The CDR3 consists of 12 residues. V was pared by 5 bases and J by 6 bases, with 10 bases between. The CDR3 loop reads CASSKSRSEAFF. The CDR3 DNA follows: TGTGCCAGCAGCAAGTCGCGCTCTGAAGCTTTCTTT.

The sample holds a few counts of this clonotype. The CDR3 region has the DNA TGTGCCAGCACCCCCGGCCCGGCGGGAGGCAATGAGCAGTTCTTC. It yields the protein CASTPGPAGGNEQFF. This sequence joins TRBV28 and TRBJ2-1, with 8 bases lining up with TRBD2. After removal of 7 bases from V and 6 bases from J, the junction contained 11 bases not matched to a gene. The germline V gene encodes CDR1 MDHEN and CDR2 SYDVKM. The length of the CDR3 is 15 residues.

The J gene is TRBJ2-1, the V gene TRBV15; tentative D call: TRBD1 (5 bases). The J call is uncertain, as TRBJ2-7 better fits the DNA end. The CDR3 length is 14 residues. The germline CDR1 and CDR2 sequences are LNHNV and YYDKDF (reference sequence). CDR3 nucleotides: TGTGCCACCAGACGCCAGGGCTCCTACAATGAGCAGTACTTC. Its translation is CATRRQGSYNEQYF.

This clonotype was picked up a small number of times. The genes are TRBV28 and TRBJ2-5; D is unclear. There are 11 residues in the CDR3. Germline CDR1 is MDHEN and CDR2 is SYDVKM. V lost 3 bases and J lost 11, with 10 bases in between. CDR3 loop: CASSLIMEQYF. CDR3 bases: TGTGCCAGCAGTTTGATAATGGAGCAGTACTTC.

In its sample, this clonotype was seen many times. The chain carries TRBV7-2 and TRBJ2-3, with 7 bases aligning to TRBD2. This CDR3 has 16 residues. CDR1 is SGHTA, CDR2 FQGNSA, per germline. V lost 5 bases to trimming and J lost 3 bases; unmatched junction nucleotides: 11. The CDR3 spells CASSTTSRGVTDTQYF. CDR3 DNA: TGTGCCAGCAGCACGACTAGCCGGGGGGTAACAGATACGCAGTATTTT. Variable domain in full (rest from reference TRBV7-2 and TRBJ2-3): GAGVSQSPSNKVTEKGKDVELRCDPISGHTALYWYRQSLGQGLEFLIYFQGNSAPDKSGLPSDRFSAERTGGSVSTLTIQRTQQEDSAVYLCASSTTSRGVTDTQYFGPGTRLTVL.

The rearrangement joins TRBV20-1 to TRBJ2-1; D perhaps matches TRBD2 (6 bases). This CDR3 comprises 16 residues. The V and J ends lost 3 bases and 0 bases respectively, with 15 bases between them. Germline V gives CDR1 DFQATT, CDR2 SNEGSKA (reference sequence). The CDR3 coding sequence is TGCAGTGCTAGTACGCCTAGCGCCCACTCCTACAATGAGCAGTTCTTC. Translation: CSASTPSAHSYNEQFF.

J is TRBJ2-7 and V is TRBV20-1; weak D call: TRBD1 (5 bases). The length of the CDR3 is 13 residues. Trimming took 5 bases from V and 2 from J, leaving 13 bases between them. Germline V gene data show CDR1 as DFQATT and CDR2 as SNEGSKA (reference sequence). This CDR3 is CSAFPTDTYEQYF. The CDR3 bases are TGCAGTGCTTTCCCGACAGATACCTACGAGCAGTACTTC.

This clonotype was observed a handful of times. This rearrangement joins TRBV11-1 to TRBJ2-6; a weak D match, TRBD1 (5 bases). V was clipped by 5 bases and J by 4 bases, with 15 bases between them. The germline gives CDR1 SGHAT, CDR2 FQDESV (reference sequence). The CDR3 is 16 amino acids. In DNA form, the CDR3 reads TGTGCCAGCAGCACCGGACAATCGCGGGGGGCCAACGTCCTGACTTTC. Encoded protein: CASSTGQSRGANVLTF.

The J gene is TRBJ2-7, the V gene TRBV5-1, with 9 bases identical to TRBD1. Germline V CDR1 and CDR2: SGHRS, YFSETQ. Trimming cost V 4 bases and J 8 bases; bases outside gene matches: 16. CDR3 length: 16 residues. The CDR3 DNA reads TGCGCCAGCAGCAGAAGGACAGGGGTGCAGACAAACAAGCAGTACTTC. As protein: CASSRRTGVQTNKQYF.

The chain recombines TRBV28 with TRBJ2-5; 7 bases agree with TRBD1. The CDR3 extends over 15 amino acids. V dropped 6 bases and J dropped 0; count of bases not matched to a gene: 7. Germline CDR1 and CDR2: MDHEN and SYDVKM. CDR3 DNA sequence: TGTGCCAGCAGATCCGACAGGGCGTACCAAGAGACCCAGTACTTC. Protein product: CASRSDRAYQETQYF.

V and J are TRBV7-2 and TRBJ2-7; 7 nucleotides line up with TRBD1. J gave up 1 base and V 0 bases, and 9 bases lay outside the gene matches. Germline loops: CDR1 SGHTA, CDR2 FQGNSA. The CDR3 is 17 amino acids. The chain's CDR3 is CASSLALYDRASYEQYF. The CDR3 bases are TGTGCCAGCAGCTTAGCCTTGTATGACAGGGCTTCCTACGAGCAGTACTTC. The complete variable domain, with remaining parts taken from reference TRBV7-2 and TRBJ2-7, reads GAGVSQSPSNKVTEKGKDVELRCDPISGHTALYWYRQSLGQGLEFLIYFQGNSAPDKSGLPSDRFSAERTGGSVSTLTIQRTQQEDSAVYLCASSLALYDRASYEQYFGPGTRLTVT.

In its sample, this clonotype was seen once. The chain uses TRBV7-8 and TRBJ2-1; 7 bases match TRBD2. Germline V gene data show CDR1 as SGHVS and CDR2 as FQNEAQ. This CDR3 has 16 amino acids. J lost 8 bases, V lost 6 bases, and 16 bases had no gene match. This chain's CDR3 is CASRPRSSGTKHEQFF. The CDR3 region has the DNA TGTGCCAGCAGACCCCGGTCTAGCGGCACCAAGCATGAGCAGTTCTTC. The complete variable domain, with remaining parts taken from reference TRBV7-8 and TRBJ2-1, reads GAGVSQSPRYKVAKRGQDVALRCDPISGHVSLFWYQQALGQGPEFLTYFQNEAQLDKSGLPSDRFFAERPEGSVSTLKIQRTQQEDSAVYLCASRPRSSGTKHEQFFGPGTRLTVL.

The chain couples TRBV4-2 to TRBJ2-3; 12 bases fit TRBD2. Germline values: CDR1 LGHNA, CDR2 YNFKEQ. CDR3 length: 18 amino acids. V was clipped by 2 bases and J by 3 bases; unmatched bases: 9. The DNA for the CDR3 is TGTGCCAGCAGCCAAACAGCCCATCTAGCGGGGGGGACAGATACGCAGTATTTT. Translating it yields CASSQTAHLAGGTDTQYF.

The chain recombines TRBV7-2 with TRBJ2-5; tentatively, D is TRBD2 (6 bases). Germline V CDR1 and CDR2: SGHTA, FQGNSA. The CDR3 is made up of 16 amino acids. V lost 1 base, J lost 2 bases, and 14 bases lay in between. CDR3 in DNA: TGTGCCAGCAGCTTAGGACTAGGGGCCCTACAAGAGACCCAGTACTTC. Translating it yields CASSLGLGALQETQYF.

This clonotype was counted only a few times. V is TRBV12-3 or TRBV12-4 and J is TRBJ2-1, with D perhaps matching TRBD1 (5 bases). The CDR3 has 17 residues. Trimming removed 4 bases from V and 0 bases from J, with 16 bases in between. The CDR3 loop is CASSSPPGPSSYNEQFF. The CDR3 DNA reads TGTGCCAGCAGTTCCCCGCCAGGGCCAAGCTCCTACAATGAGCAGTTCTTC.

With regard to this clonotype: The junction differs from germline at one of its ends, possibly a read error. This chain connects TRBV30 to TRBJ2-5, with D perhaps TRBD2 (5 bases). The last part of the DNA fits TRBJ2-7 better; the J call may be wrong. The CDR3 loop spans 11 amino acids. The germline V gene encodes CDR1 GTSNPN and CDR2 SVGIG (reference sequence). As DNA, the CDR3 is TGTGCCGGGAGTGTATTGTACGAGCAGTACTTC. Translation: CAGSVLYEQYF.